This record looks at one TCR beta chain sequence and its context. The entry originates in a study of blood T cell repertoires in COVID-19. Overall study: Acute and convalescent COVID-19 samples came from the United States, Italy and Spain. The analysed material was cDNA or gDNA that came from T cells, B-cell-depleted T cells, or PBMCs.

The method was immunoSEQ multiplex PCR; TCRdb's version includes in-frame clones alone and lacks a portion of them. The table lists fewer than 350,000 clones, approximately 86% of them singletons. Trimming took off 1 base at V and 3 bases at J, with 7 bases between the two ends. This CDR3 has 12 residues. CDR1 is GTSNPN, CDR2 SVGIG, per germline (reference sequence). V usage is TRBV30 and J usage is TRBJ2-7; D is unclear. This receptor was taken from a man aged 40-55 years with active or convalescent COVID-19. Sequencing was done on a sample of peripheral blood. Here the CDR3 reads CAWSGTGYEQYF. The CDR3 bases are TGTGCCTGGAGTGGTACTGGCTACGAGCAGTACTTC.